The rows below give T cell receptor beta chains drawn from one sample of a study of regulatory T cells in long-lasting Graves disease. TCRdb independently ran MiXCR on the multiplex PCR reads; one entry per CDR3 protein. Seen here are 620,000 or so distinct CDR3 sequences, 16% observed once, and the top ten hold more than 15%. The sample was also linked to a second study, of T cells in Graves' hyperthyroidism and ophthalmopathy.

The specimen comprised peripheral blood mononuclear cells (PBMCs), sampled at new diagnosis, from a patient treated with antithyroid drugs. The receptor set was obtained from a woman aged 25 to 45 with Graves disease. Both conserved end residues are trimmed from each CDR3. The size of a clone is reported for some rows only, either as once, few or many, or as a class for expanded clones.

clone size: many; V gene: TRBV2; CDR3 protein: ATGPNADTQY
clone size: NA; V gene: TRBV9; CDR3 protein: ASSVTSGRAGELF
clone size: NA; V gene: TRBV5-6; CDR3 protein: ASSRGVEGIRTGELF
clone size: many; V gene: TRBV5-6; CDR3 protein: ASSFRIGQGREKLF
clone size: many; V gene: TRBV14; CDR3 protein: ASSPVAEAF
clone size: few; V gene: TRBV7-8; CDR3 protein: ASSSTAAGNGNTEAF
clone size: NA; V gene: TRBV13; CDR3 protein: ATRTSGSSEQY
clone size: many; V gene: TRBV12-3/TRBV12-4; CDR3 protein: ASSLNGQGNQPQH
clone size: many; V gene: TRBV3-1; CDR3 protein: ASSPPAGVINEQF
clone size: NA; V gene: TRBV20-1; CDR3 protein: SARPTRRGRGLETQY
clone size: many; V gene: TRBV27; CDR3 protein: ASRTIYEQY
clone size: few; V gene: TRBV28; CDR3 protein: ASRNTGFYGYT
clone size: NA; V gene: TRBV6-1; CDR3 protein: ASSRYAGQGAGANVLT
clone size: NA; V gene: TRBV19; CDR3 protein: ASSIEADRGLNEQF
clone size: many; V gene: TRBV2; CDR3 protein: ASRTDSGANVLT
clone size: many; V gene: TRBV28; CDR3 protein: ASSFTGRTGELF
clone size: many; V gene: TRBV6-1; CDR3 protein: ASIARGRVTEAF
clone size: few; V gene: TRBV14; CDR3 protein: ASSGQWNSPLH